The 32 T cell receptor beta chains presented below share a single source sample, sequenced in a study of T cell repertoires in cytomegalovirus infection. TCRdb redid the calling of the reads with MiXCR, one entry per CDR3 protein. Of about 310,000 distinct CDR3 sequences listed, roughly 15% are singletons. The sequencing input was PBMCs. The receptors come from a human donor in good health (CMV status not recorded). Some clones in this sample may be carry-over from other donors' samples.

This sequence joins TRBV20-1 and TRBJ1-6, with D possibly being TRBD1 (5 bases). This CDR3 is 13 amino acids long. Germline V lookup: CDR1 DFQATT, CDR2 SNEGSKA (reference sequence). The CDR3 loop is CRAKGSLDSPLHF. CDR3 nucleotides: TGCAGAGCCAAGGGGAGCCTCGATTCACCCCTCCACTTT.

At least ten counts were recorded for this clonotype. This sequence joins TRBV6-1 and TRBJ2-3, with 10 bases matching TRBD2. This CDR3 spans 17 amino acids. J gave up 1 base and V 2 bases, and 6 bases lay outside the gene matches. Germline CDR1 and CDR2: MNHNS and SASEGT. CDR3 nucleotides: TGTGCCAGCAGTGAATTAGCGGGGGGCCCCCGCACAGATACGCAGTATTTT. This encodes CASSELAGGPRTDTQYF.

The V and J genes are TRBV7-2 and TRBJ2-2; 7 bases line up with TRBD1. Germline V gene sequence: CDR1 SGHTA, CDR2 FQGNSA. After removal of 3 bases from V and 0 bases from J, the junction contained 7 bases not matched to a gene. The CDR3 spans 17 residues. The CDR3 region has the DNA TGTGCCAGCAGCTTTATTTGGGACAGAGCGAACACCGGGGAGCTGTTTTTT. This encodes CASSFIWDRANTGELFF.

The rearrangement links TRBV11-2 to TRBJ2-1, with 8 bases identical to TRBD1. J gave up 7 bases and V 3 bases, and 5 bases lay outside the gene matches. The CDR3 has 14 residues. Germline V CDR1 and CDR2: SGHAT, FQNNGV. As DNA, the CDR3 is TGTGCCAGCAGCTTCGGACAGGGACAGAATGAGCAGTTCTTC. Its translation is CASSFGQGQNEQFF. The full variable domain, rest sourced from reference TRBV11-2 and TRBJ2-1, is EAGVAQSPRYKIIEKRQSVAFWCNPISGHATLYWYQQILGQGPKLLIQFQNNGVVDDSQLPKDRFSAERLKGVDSTLKIQPAKLEDSAVYLCASSFGQGQNEQFFGPGTRLTVL.

On this clonotype itself: This may be a read error, as it is one base from a much larger clone. The chain combines TRBV7-8 with TRBJ2-2; 11 bases are shared with TRBD1. This CDR3 region has 16 residues. CDR1 is SGHVS and CDR2 is FQNEAQ in the germline V gene. With 7 bases clipped from V and 1 base from J, the junction kept 5 bases outside the gene matches. In DNA, the CDR3 is TGTGCCAGCAACCTCGGGACAGGGGGGAACACCGGGGAGCTGTTTTTT. Translation gives CASNLGTGGNTGELFF.

The chain uses TRBV12-3 or TRBV12-4 and TRBJ2-7; D unclear. The CDR3 has 13 amino acids. V was cut by 3 bases and J by 6 bases, with 12 bases left in between. This CDR3 reads CASSLSRMGEQYF. In nucleotides, the CDR3 is TGTGCCAGCAGTTTGTCCAGGATGGGCGAGCAGTACTTC.

To note about this clonotype: The germline gene is not matched at one end of the junction; a read error may be the cause. The rearrangement joins TRBV28 to TRBJ2-7; D possibly uses TRBD1 or TRBD2 (5 bases each). Germline-derived CDR1 and CDR2 are MDHEN and SYDVKM. This CDR3 spans 11 amino acids. The CDR3 bases are TGTGCCAGCAGCTCAACGGGGCTGGGAGATTTC. It translates to CASSSTGLGDF. The full variable domain, in which reference TRBV28 and TRBJ2-7 provide the parts outside the CDR3, is DVKVTQSSRYLVKRTGEKVFLECVQDMDHENMFWYRQDPGLGLRLIYFSYDVKMKEKGDIPEGYSVSREKKERFSLILESASTNQTSMYLCASSSTGLGDFGPGTRLTVT.

There are a few counts of this clonotype. The chain uses TRBV4-2 and TRBJ2-1; 8 bases are a match to TRBD2. CDR1 is LGHNA, CDR2 YNFKEQ, per germline. The CDR3 is 17 residues long. V dropped 0 bases and J dropped 5; count of bases not matched to a gene: 9. CDR3 sequence: CASSQEVGLASHNEQFF. The CDR3 bases are TGTGCCAGCAGCCAAGAGGTAGGACTAGCTAGTCACAATGAGCAGTTCTTC.

This clonotype was counted ten times or more. V gene TRBV12-3 or TRBV12-4 combines with J gene TRBJ1-3; no definite D call. Trimming took 3 bases from V and 8 from J, leaving 8 bases between them. The CDR3 is 12 residues long. This CDR3 reads CASSLWYDTIYF. The CDR3 nucleotides are TGTGCCAGCAGTTTGTGGTACGACACCATATATTTT.

This clonotype has only a few counts. CDR3 sequence (DNA): TGTGCCAGCAGCCGACAGAGTCTTAATAGCGGGGAGCTGTTTTTT. Translating it yields CASSRQSLNSGELFF. J is TRBJ2-2 and V is TRBV7-2; a weak D match, TRBD1 (5 bases). CDR1 and CDR2 (germline): SGHTA, FQGNSA. V shed 5 bases and J shed 7 bases, with 17 bases lying between them. This CDR3 has 15 amino acids. The full variable domain, with the rest looked up from reference TRBV7-2 and TRBJ2-2, is GAGVSQSPSNKVTEKGKDVELRCDPISGHTALYWYRQSLGQGLEFLIYFQGNSAPDKSGLPSDRFSAERTGGSVSTLTIQRTQQEDSAVYLCASSRQSLNSGELFFGEGSRLTVL.

This clonotype was recorded a few times. The chain uses TRBV7-3 and TRBJ2-2; D gene uncertain. The CDR3 contains 14 residues. Germline CDR1 is SGHTA and CDR2 is FQGTGA. Trimming left V 2 bases short and J 5 bases short, with 9 bases between. Here the CDR3 DNA reads TGTGCCAGCAGCTTATCCTCCGCAACCGGGGAGCTGTTTTTT. It specifies CASSLSSATGELFF.

V gene TRBV7-9 combines with J gene TRBJ2-5, with D perhaps matching TRBD1 (6 bases). The V and J ends lost 3 bases and 5 bases respectively, with 19 bases between them. This CDR3 is 16 amino acids long. CDR1 SEHNR and CDR2 FQNEAQ come from the germline V gene (reference sequence). CDR3 amino acids: CASSFTGFGFGETQYF. The CDR3 nucleotides are TGTGCCAGCAGCTTTACAGGGTTCGGTTTCGGGGAGACCCAGTACTTC.

The gene calls are TRBV4-1 and TRBJ1-4; D is unresolved. V was trimmed by 5 bases and J by 1 base, leaving 14 bases between them. The CDR3 extends over 16 amino acids. Germline V gene sequence: CDR1 MGHRA, CDR2 YSYEKL. CDR3 sequence reads: CASSIRAALTNEKLFF. CDR3 coding DNA: TGCGCCAGCAGCATTCGGGCGGCCCTAACTAATGAAAAACTGTTTTTT.

J is TRBJ2-1 and V is TRBV12-3 or TRBV12-4; unclear D gene. V gave up 5 bases and J gave up 7 bases, with 12 bases separating them. The CDR3 consists of 13 residues. The CDR3 loop reads CASSENDKNEQFF. In DNA form, the CDR3 reads TGTGCCAGCAGTGAGAATGACAAGAATGAGCAGTTCTTC.

This clonotype was observed a handful of times. The rearrangement joins TRBV28 to TRBJ2-7, with a tentative D call TRBD2 (7 bases). The CDR3 runs 17 residues. Trimming removed 2 bases at V and 4 bases at J, with 21 bases between. CDR1 MDHEN and CDR2 SYDVKM come from the germline V gene. The CDR3: CASSLEIGRGRQYEQYF. As DNA, the CDR3 is TGTGCCAGCAGTTTAGAAATTGGGCGGGGGCGACAATACGAGCAGTACTTC.

This rearrangement joins TRBV12-3 or TRBV12-4 to TRBJ1-2; a weak D match, TRBD1 (6 bases). This CDR3 spans 14 amino acids. With 6 bases removed from V and 11 bases from J, the gap between germline ends came to 22 bases. CDR3 in amino acids: CASSRDRLGDRYTF. DNA for the CDR3: TGTGCCAGCAGCCGAGACAGGTTAGGAGATCGATACACCTTC.

The sample holds many counts of this clonotype. The genes are TRBV7-2 and TRBJ2-7, with TRBD2 identical over 9 bases. This CDR3 contains 15 residues. V dropped 1 base and J dropped 2; count of bases not matched to a gene: 3. Germline lookup yields CDR1 SGHTA and CDR2 FQGNSA. In DNA form, the CDR3 reads TGTGCCAGCAGCTTAGGCGGGGGGGGGACCTACGAGCAGTACTTC. Protein sequence: CASSLGGGGTYEQYF.

This clonotype was counted a few times. V usage is TRBV4-3 and J usage is TRBJ1-5; 8 nucleotides line up with TRBD1. The CDR3 length is 15 residues. The junction had 7 bases not matched to a gene; V was cut back by 3 bases and J by 6 bases. Germline assignment: CDR1 LGHNA and CDR2 YSLEER. CDR3 protein: CASSQWQGAGQPQHF. The DNA for the CDR3 is TGCGCCAGCAGCCAGTGGCAGGGGGCAGGTCAGCCCCAGCATTTT.

This clonotype has only a few counts. The gene calls are TRBV20-1 and TRBJ2-7; D unclear. V lost 3 bases and J lost 2, with 14 bases in between. CDR1 is DFQATT and CDR2 is SNEGSKA in the germline V gene (reference sequence). The CDR3 spans 14 residues. This CDR3 is CSASFSGSAYEQYF. Here the CDR3 DNA reads TGCAGTGCTAGTTTCTCCGGGTCGGCCTACGAGCAGTACTTC.

This clonotype showed up many times. At one end the junction does not follow the germline gene, possibly because of a read error. The chain uses TRBV7-2 and TRBJ2-3; TRBD2 matches 7 bases. The CDR3 is 15 amino acids. Germline V gene data show CDR1 as SGHTA and CDR2 as FQGNSA. The CDR3 DNA reads TGTGCCAGCAGCATAGCTTCGGTCGGGGGGAATACGCAGTATTTT. Its protein is CASSIASVGGNTQYF.

The chain combines TRBV7-9 with TRBJ2-5, with D perhaps matching TRBD2 (5 bases). The CDR3 is 14 amino acids. V was clipped by 8 bases and J by 1 base, with 14 bases between them. Germline V gene data show CDR1 as SEHNR and CDR2 as FQNEAQ (reference sequence). CDR3 region: CASVDSGSQETQYF. The CDR3 coding sequence is TGTGCCAGCGTGGACTCCGGGTCCCAAGAGACCCAGTACTTC.

The V call is TRBV29-1, the J call TRBJ1-2; tentatively, D is TRBD1 (6 bases). The germline V and J ends were trimmed by 5 bases and 8 bases, with 15 bases remaining between them. Germline lookup yields CDR1 SQVTM and CDR2 ANQGSEA. The CDR3 is 12 residues long. The CDR3 nucleotides are TGCAGCGTTACTACAGGGAGTCTAGGCTACACCTTC. It encodes CSVTTGSLGYTF.

The chain carries TRBV5-1 and TRBJ1-6; no clear D gene. V dropped 0 bases and J dropped 10 bases, with 11 bases sitting between them. The CDR3 covers 14 residues. From germline, CDR1 is SGHRS and CDR2 YFSETQ. CDR3 nucleotides: TGCGCCAGCAGCTTGGCCAACAGTGTCTCACCCCTCCACTTT. Amino acids: CASSLANSVSPLHF.

This chain connects TRBV2 to TRBJ2-2, with 7 bases that match TRBD1. The germline CDR1 and CDR2 sequences are SNHLY and FYNNEI. V was pared by 2 bases and J by 2 bases, with 8 bases of the junction left unmatched. The CDR3 consists of 17 residues. CDR3 nucleotides: TGTGCCAGCAGTGAACTAGGGACAGCGAGCAACACCGGGGAGCTGTTTTTT. This sequence encodes CASSELGTASNTGELFF. Looking up the rest from reference TRBV2 and TRBJ2-2 gives the full variable domain: EPEVTQTPSHQVTQMGQEVILRCVPISNHLYFYWYRQILGQKVEFLVSFYNNEISEKSEIFDDQFSVERPDGSNFTLKIRSTKLEDSAMYFCASSELGTASNTGELFFGEGSRLTVL.

This clonotype was recorded a few times. The V gene is TRBV11-1, the J gene TRBJ2-5; no clear D gene. The V gene's germline CDR1 is SGHAT and CDR2 FQDESV (reference sequence). V lost 5 bases and J lost 5, with 9 bases in between. The CDR3 loop spans 12 amino acids. The CDR3 here is CASSLWTETQYF. The CDR3 bases are TGTGCCAGCAGCCTCTGGACCGAGACCCAGTACTTC. The entire variable domain, with the rest obtained from reference TRBV11-1 and TRBJ2-5, is as follows: EAEVAQSPRYKITEKSQAVAFWCDPISGHATLYWYRQILGQGPELLVQFQDESVVDDSQLPKDRFSAERLKGVDSTLKIQPAELGDSAMYLCASSLWTETQYFGPGTRLLVL.

Many counts were recorded for this clonotype. This sequence joins TRBV7-2 and TRBJ2-7, with 7 positions matching TRBD1. The germline V gene has CDR1 SGHTA and CDR2 FQGNSA. The J segment lost 6 bases and the V segment lost 4 bases, leaving 6 bases of the junction unmatched. The CDR3 contains 13 residues. The CDR3 DNA reads as TGTGCCAGCAGCTACGCAGCAGGGGGCGAGCAGTACTTC. It translates to CASSYAAGGEQYF.

The table lists this clonotype with a few counts. The rearrangement uses TRBV6-1 and TRBJ2-7; D is possibly TRBD1 (6 bases). The V end was cut by 10 bases, the J end by 0 bases, with 19 bases between. The CDR3 consists of 15 residues. CDR1 and CDR2 from the germline V gene are MNHNS and SASEGT. The CDR3 sequence: CATARGGRGSYEQYF. In nucleotides, the CDR3 is TGTGCCACTGCGAGAGGGGGTAGGGGCTCCTACGAGCAGTACTTC.

Ten or more counts support this clonotype. The chain has TRBV18 and TRBJ2-1, with D possibly being TRBD1 (5 bases). Trimming left V 1 base short and J 9 bases short, with 16 bases between. CDR3 length: 15 residues. Germline V lookup: CDR1 KGHSH, CDR2 LQKENI. DNA of the CDR3: TGTGCCAGCTCACCACTAGGACAAAACTCGGGTGAGCAGTTCTTC. This encodes CASSPLGQNSGEQFF.

The table lists this clonotype with many counts. The chain has TRBV6-1 and TRBJ2-6, with TRBD2 as a possible D gene (6 bases). This CDR3 spans 17 amino acids. The V end lost 1 base, the J end lost 4 bases, and 14 bases lay between the germline ends. The V gene's germline CDR1 is MNHNS and CDR2 SASEGT. In DNA, the CDR3 is TGTGCCAGCAGTGAAGAGGGTTGGGGGGTCGGGGCCAACGTCCTGACTTTC. Translating gives CASSEEGWGVGANVLTF.

This clonotype was seen repeatedly, ten times or more. The chain uses TRBV19 and TRBJ2-6; D gene unclear. Trimming removed 3 bases from V and 0 bases from J, with 6 bases in between. Germline V CDR1 and CDR2: LNHDA, SQIVND (reference sequence). This CDR3 region has 15 residues. The CDR3 DNA reads as TGTGCCAGTAGTATTAGAAGCTCTGGGGCCAACGTCCTGACTTTC. It codes for CASSIRSSGANVLTF. The full variable domain, its missing parts supplied by reference TRBV19 and TRBJ2-6, is DGGITQSPKYLFRKEGQNVTLSCEQNLNHDAMYWYRQDPGQGLRLIYYSQIVNDFQKGDIAEGYSVSREKKESFPLTVTSAQKNPTAFYLCASSIRSSGANVLTFGAGSRLTVL.

V and J are TRBV2 and TRBJ2-5; no clear D. This CDR3 is 11 amino acids long. V shed 10 bases and J shed 5 bases, with 11 bases lying between them. Germline V lookup: CDR1 SNHLY, CDR2 FYNNEI. The CDR3 spells CAIRPQETQYF. The CDR3 DNA follows: TGTGCCATCCGACCCCAGGAGACCCAGTACTTC.

This clonotype was counted only a few times. The chain couples TRBV6-5 to TRBJ2-7; no clear D gene. Germline CDR1 and CDR2: MNHEY and SVGAGI. The CDR3 runs to 12 residues. The V gene lost 6 bases and the J gene lost 6 bases, with 12 bases spanning the gap. The CDR3 loop is CASSPPSSEQYF. The CDR3 nucleotides read TGTGCCAGCAGCCCCCCCAGCAGCGAGCAGTACTTC.